Below, one T cell receptor (beta chain) is given with its context. No antigen is known for it. Sequencing was performed with immunoSEQ multiplex PCR; in TCRdb, only in-frame clones are kept and a portion is missing. This sample has about 5,300 clones, with 90% to 95% found just once. The data originate from a study of neoadjuvant nivolumab and ipilimumab in lung cancer. General study findings and limits: TCR receptors were sequenced in few samples. Only two of four nivolumab-treated tumors gained richness and clonality by surgery.

The V gene's germline CDR1 is SGHNT and CDR2 YENEEA. CDR3 length equals 12 residues. J gave up 4 bases and V 6 bases, and 3 bases lay outside the gene matches. The TCR was taken from an adult with non-small cell lung cancer. Some clones in this sample may be carry-over from other donors' samples. Here the sequenced sample was blood, taken after neoadjuvant nivolumab, alone or with ipilimumab, at or shortly before surgery. The chain couples TRBV11-3 to TRBJ2-7, with 7 bases lining up with TRBD1. The CDR3 loop reads CASSSQGYEQYF. Written as DNA, the CDR3 is TGTGCCAGCAGTTCACAGGGGTACGAGCAGTACTTC.